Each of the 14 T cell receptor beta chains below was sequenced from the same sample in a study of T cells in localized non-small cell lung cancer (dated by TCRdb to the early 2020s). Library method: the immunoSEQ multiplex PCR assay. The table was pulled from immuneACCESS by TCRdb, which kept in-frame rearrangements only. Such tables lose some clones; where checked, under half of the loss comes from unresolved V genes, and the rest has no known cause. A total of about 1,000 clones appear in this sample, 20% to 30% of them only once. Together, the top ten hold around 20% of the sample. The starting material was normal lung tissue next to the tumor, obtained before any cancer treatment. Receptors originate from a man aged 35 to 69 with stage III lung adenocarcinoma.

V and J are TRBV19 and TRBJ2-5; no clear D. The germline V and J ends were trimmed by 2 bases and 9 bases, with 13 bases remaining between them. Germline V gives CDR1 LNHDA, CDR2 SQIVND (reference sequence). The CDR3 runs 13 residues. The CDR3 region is CASSIPPALPQYF. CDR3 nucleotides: TGTGCCAGTAGTATACCTCCTGCGCTTCCCCAGTACTTC.

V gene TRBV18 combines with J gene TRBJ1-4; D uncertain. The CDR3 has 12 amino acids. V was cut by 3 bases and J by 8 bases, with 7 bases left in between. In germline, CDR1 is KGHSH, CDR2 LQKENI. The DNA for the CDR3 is TGTGCCAGCTCACCGGGAGGAGAAAAACTGTTTTTT. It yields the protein CASSPGGEKLFF.

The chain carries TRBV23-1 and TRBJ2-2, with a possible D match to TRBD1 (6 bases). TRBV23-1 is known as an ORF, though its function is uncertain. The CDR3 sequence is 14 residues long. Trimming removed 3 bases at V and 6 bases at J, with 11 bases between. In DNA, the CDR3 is TGCGCCAGCAGTCATTTCCAGGGGTCCGGGGAGCTGTTTTTT. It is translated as CASSHFQGSGELFF.

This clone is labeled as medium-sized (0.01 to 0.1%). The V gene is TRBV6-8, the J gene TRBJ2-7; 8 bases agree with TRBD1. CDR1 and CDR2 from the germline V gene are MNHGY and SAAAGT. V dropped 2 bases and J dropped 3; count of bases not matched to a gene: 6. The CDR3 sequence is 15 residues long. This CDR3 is CASSYPGQAIYEQYF. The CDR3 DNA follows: TGTGCCAGCAGTTACCCGGGACAGGCGATCTACGAGCAGTACTTC.

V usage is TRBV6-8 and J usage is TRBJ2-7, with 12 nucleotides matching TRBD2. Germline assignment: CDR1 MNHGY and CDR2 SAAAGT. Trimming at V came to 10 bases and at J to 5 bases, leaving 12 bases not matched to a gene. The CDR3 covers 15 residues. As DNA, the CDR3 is TGTGCCATCAAATCCGGGACTAGCGGGCTCGACGAGCAGTACTTC. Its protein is CAIKSGTSGLDEQYF.

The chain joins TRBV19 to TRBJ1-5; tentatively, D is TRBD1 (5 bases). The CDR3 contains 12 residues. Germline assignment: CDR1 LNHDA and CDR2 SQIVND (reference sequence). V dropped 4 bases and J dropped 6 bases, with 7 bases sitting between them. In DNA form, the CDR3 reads TGTGCCAGTAGTAGGACACTTCAGCCCCAGCATTTT. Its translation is CASSRTLQPQHF.

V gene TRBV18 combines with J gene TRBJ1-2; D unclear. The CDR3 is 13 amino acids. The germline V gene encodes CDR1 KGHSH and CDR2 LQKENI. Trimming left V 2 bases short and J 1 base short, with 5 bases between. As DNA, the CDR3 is TGTGCCAGCTCACCATCGAGTAACTATGGCTACACCTTC. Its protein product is CASSPSSNYGYTF.

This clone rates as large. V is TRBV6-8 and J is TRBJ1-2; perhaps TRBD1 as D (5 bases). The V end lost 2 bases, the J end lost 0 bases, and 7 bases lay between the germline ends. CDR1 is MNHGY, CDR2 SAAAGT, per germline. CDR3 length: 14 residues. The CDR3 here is CASSYGGANYGYTF. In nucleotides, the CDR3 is TGTGCCAGCAGTTACGGGGGAGCTAACTATGGCTACACCTTC.

As DNA, the CDR3 is TGTGCCAGCAGCTTGGCCCCCACAGGGAATCCCTACGAGCAGTACTTC. It specifies CASSLAPTGNPYEQYF. The chain employs TRBV11-3 and TRBJ2-7, with a possible D match to TRBD1 (6 bases). The CDR3 is made up of 16 amino acids. Germline V CDR1 and CDR2: SGHNT, YENEEA. The germline V and J ends were trimmed by 3 bases and 2 bases, with 17 bases remaining between them.

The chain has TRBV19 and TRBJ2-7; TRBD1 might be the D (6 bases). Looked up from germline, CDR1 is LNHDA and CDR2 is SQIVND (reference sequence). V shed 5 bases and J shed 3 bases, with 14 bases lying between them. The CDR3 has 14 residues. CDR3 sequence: CASSSLTGFYEQYF. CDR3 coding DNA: TGTGCCAGTAGTTCATTGACAGGATTCTACGAGCAGTACTTC.

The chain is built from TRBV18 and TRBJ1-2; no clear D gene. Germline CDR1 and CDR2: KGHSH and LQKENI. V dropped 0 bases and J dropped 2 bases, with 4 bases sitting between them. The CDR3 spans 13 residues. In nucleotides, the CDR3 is TGTGCCAGCTCACCACCGGCGAACTATGGCTACACCTTC. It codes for CASSPPANYGYTF.

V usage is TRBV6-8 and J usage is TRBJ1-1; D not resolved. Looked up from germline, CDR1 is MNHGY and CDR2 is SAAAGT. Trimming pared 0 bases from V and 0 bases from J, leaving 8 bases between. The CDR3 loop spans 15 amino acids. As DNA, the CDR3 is TGTGCCAGCAGTTACTCGGCTGCCATGAACACTGAAGCTTTCTTT. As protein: CASSYSAAMNTEAFF.

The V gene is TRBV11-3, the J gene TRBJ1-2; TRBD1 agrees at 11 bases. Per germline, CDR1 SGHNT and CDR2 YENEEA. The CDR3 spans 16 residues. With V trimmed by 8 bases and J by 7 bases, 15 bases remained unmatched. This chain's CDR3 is CASGSVDRGPEGGYTF. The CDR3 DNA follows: TGTGCCAGCGGCTCGGTGGACAGGGGGCCCGAAGGTGGCTACACCTTC.

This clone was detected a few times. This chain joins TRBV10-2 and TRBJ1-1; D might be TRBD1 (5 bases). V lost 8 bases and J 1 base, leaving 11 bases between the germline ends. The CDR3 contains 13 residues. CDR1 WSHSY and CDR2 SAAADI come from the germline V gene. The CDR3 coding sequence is TGCGCCAGCCATGGGGCAGGGAACACTGAAGCTTTCTTT. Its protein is CASHGAGNTEAFF.